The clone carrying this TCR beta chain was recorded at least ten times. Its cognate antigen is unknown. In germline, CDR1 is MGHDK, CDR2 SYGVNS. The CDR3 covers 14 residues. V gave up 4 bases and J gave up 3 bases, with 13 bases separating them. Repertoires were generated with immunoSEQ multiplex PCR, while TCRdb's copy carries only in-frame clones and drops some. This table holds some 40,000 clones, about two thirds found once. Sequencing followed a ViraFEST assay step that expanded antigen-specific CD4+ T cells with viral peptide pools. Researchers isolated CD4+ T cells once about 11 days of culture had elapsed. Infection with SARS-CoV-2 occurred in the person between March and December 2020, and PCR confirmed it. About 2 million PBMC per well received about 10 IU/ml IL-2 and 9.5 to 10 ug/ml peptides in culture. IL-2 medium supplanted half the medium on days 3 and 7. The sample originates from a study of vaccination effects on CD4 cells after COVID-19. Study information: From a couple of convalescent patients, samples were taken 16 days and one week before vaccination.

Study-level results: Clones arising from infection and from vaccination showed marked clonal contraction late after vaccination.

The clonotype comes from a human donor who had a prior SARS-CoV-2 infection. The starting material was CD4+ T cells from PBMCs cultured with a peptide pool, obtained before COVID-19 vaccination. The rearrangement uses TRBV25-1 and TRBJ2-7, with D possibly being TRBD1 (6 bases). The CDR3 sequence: CASSGTVPNYEQYF. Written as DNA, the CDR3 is TGTGCCAGCAGTGGGACAGTACCCAACTACGAGCAGTACTTC.